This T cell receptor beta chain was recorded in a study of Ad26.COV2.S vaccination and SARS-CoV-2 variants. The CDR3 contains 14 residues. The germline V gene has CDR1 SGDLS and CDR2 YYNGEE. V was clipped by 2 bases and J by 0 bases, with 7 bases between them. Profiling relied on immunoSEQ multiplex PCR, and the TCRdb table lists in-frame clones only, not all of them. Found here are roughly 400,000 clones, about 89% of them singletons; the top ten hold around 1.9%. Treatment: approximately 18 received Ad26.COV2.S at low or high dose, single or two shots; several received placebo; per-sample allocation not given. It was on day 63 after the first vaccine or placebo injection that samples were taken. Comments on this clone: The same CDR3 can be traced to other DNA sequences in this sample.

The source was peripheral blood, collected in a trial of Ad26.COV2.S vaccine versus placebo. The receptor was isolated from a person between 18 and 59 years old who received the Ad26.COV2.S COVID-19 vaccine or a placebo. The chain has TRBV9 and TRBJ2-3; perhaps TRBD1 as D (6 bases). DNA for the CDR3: TGTGCCAGCAGCGTTGACAGGAGCACAGATACGCAGTATTTT. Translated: CASSVDRSTDTQYF.